This T cell receptor (beta chain) is from a study of T cell repertoires in cytomegalovirus infection. As for the study in general: Recently identified HLA-C-restricted CMV epitopes and well-studied HLA-B-restricted CMV epitopes were used by the study. Signatures in public TCR beta sequences pointed to both CMV infection and matching HLA type.

Study-level results: Based on cumulative public TCR beta family frequency, carriers of CMV plus the relevant HLA were identified. In two of eight donors, the top clonotype was HLA-C-restricted CMV-specific.

TCRdb redid the calling of the reads with MiXCR, one entry per CDR3 protein. The sample holds 650,000 to 900,000 distinct CDR3 sequences; almost 30% are singletons and the top ten take approximately 14%. In this sample, this clonotype turned up a few times. Its antigen remains unknown. CDR1 is LGHDT, CDR2 YNNKEL, per germline (reference sequence). There are 17 residues in the CDR3. V shed 1 base, J shed 2 bases, and the junction held 9 bases outside the gene matches. This clonotype was obtained from a human donor in good health (CMV status not recorded). Some clones in this sample may be carry-over from other donors' samples. The sample here was cultured CD8+ T cells from PBMCs, taken from culture after CMV antigen stimulation. The V gene is TRBV3-1, the J gene TRBJ1-1; TRBD1 matches at 8 bases. In nucleotides, the CDR3 is TGTGCCAGCAGCCAAGCATACCAGACAGGGGTTAACACTGAAGCTTTCTTT. Translated: CASSQAYQTGVNTEAFF.